The 19 T cell receptor beta chains reported below all come from one sample, sequenced in a study of cytomegalovirus exposure and HLA in healthy donors. In the PCR, 60 Vbeta and 13 Jbeta primers were used. Measured with immunoSEQ multiplex PCR; TCRdb has only the in-frame clones, and not every one. The table includes over 65,000 clones, 67% detected once. The sample comprised PBMCs. Receptor source: a woman aged 45-65 years in good health and CMV-seropositive.

This clone was counted once. This chain connects TRBV2 to TRBJ1-6; D possibly corresponds to TRBD1 (5 bases). V was clipped by 7 bases and J by 3 bases, with 13 bases between them. Germline lookup yields CDR1 SNHLY and CDR2 FYNNEI. There are 15 residues in the CDR3. The CDR3 DNA reads TGTGCCAGCAAGGGGACTGAAATCTATAATTCACCCCTCCACTTT. Translation gives CASKGTEIYNSPLHF. Drawing the rest from reference TRBV2 and TRBJ1-6, the complete variable domain is EPEVTQTPSHQVTQMGQEVILRCVPISNHLYFYWYRQILGQKVEFLVSFYNNEISEKSEIFDDQFSVERPDGSNFTLKIRSTKLEDSAMYFCASKGTEIYNSPLHFGNGTRLTVT.

V gene TRBV14 combines with J gene TRBJ1-4; D is undetermined. V was clipped by 2 bases and J by 3 bases, with 7 bases between them. The CDR3 sequence is 14 residues long. CDR1 and CDR2 (germline): SGHDN, FVKESK. CDR3 amino acids: CASSQSRANEKLFF. The CDR3 DNA sequence: TGTGCCAGCAGCCAATCACGGGCTAATGAAAAACTGTTTTTT.

The CDR3 nucleotides read TGTGCCAGCAGCTTGGCCGGCAGGGGGCGCCAAAACATTCAGTACTTC. Residues: CASSLAGRGRQNIQYF. The chain combines TRBV5-4 with TRBJ2-4; 8 bases are shared with TRBD1. Germline assignment: CDR1 SGHNT and CDR2 YYREEE (reference sequence). The CDR3 has 16 amino acids. V shed 0 bases, J shed 5 bases, and the junction held 7 bases outside the gene matches.

V and J are TRBV11-2 and TRBJ2-1, with a tentative D call TRBD2 (6 bases). The CDR3 runs to 17 residues. V was clipped by 1 base and J by 7 bases, with 20 bases between them. Germline V gives CDR1 SGHAT, CDR2 FQNNGV. The CDR3 loop is CASSLGLRRGSGNEQFF. The DNA of the CDR3 is TGTGCCAGCAGCTTAGGCCTGCGGCGGGGATCGGGTAATGAGCAGTTCTTC.

The CDR3 sequence is CASDRGYNSPLHF. The CDR3 DNA reads as TGTGCCTCGGACAGGGGGTATAATTCACCCCTCCACTTT. V and J are TRBV28 and TRBJ1-6; 10 positions match TRBD1. CDR3 length equals 13 residues. The junction had 2 bases not matched to a gene; V was cut back by 11 bases and J by 4 bases. Germline CDR1 and CDR2: MDHEN and SYDVKM.

This rearrangement joins TRBV5-1 to TRBJ2-1, with 7 bases that match TRBD1. J was trimmed by 8 bases and V by 4 bases; bases with no gene match: 12. Per germline, CDR1 SGHRS and CDR2 YFSETQ. CDR3 length: 15 residues. This CDR3 reads CASSEDRMGIDEQFF. CDR3 bases: TGCGCCAGCAGCGAGGACAGGATGGGCATTGATGAGCAGTTCTTC. Based on the CDR3 plus reference TRBV5-1 and TRBJ2-1, the full variable domain is KAGVTQTPRYLIKTRGQQVTLSCSPISGHRSVSWYQQTPGQGLQFLFEYFSETQRNKGNFPGRFSGRQFSNSRSEMNVSTLELGDSALYLCASSEDRMGIDEQFFGPGTRLTVL.

The V and J genes are TRBV10-2 and TRBJ2-3; D remains unclear. The length of the CDR3 is 13 residues. V was trimmed by 10 bases and J by 0 bases, leaving 11 bases between them. Germline CDR1 and CDR2: WSHSY and SAAADI. The DNA for the CDR3 is TGCGCCACAGAGGCACTTAGCACAGATACGCAGTATTTT. Amino acid sequence: CATEALSTDTQYF.

This clone appeared a few times. The chain employs TRBV5-6 and TRBJ1-6; D not certain. The CDR3 spans 12 residues. Germline CDR1 and CDR2: SGHDT and YYEEEE. V was trimmed by 1 base and J by 9 bases, leaving 5 bases between them. CDR3 protein: CASSLIGSPLHF. The CDR3 DNA reads as TGTGCCAGCAGCTTGATCGGTTCACCCCTCCACTTT. Full variable domain (outside the CDR3, taken from reference TRBV5-6 and TRBJ1-6): DAGVTQSPTHLIKTRGQQVTLRCSPKSGHDTVSWYQQALGQGPQFIFQYYEEEERQRGNFPDRFSGHQFPNYSSELNVNALLLGDSALYLCASSLIGSPLHFGNGTRLTVT.

This chain connects TRBV11-2 to TRBJ2-3, with 8 bases aligning to TRBD2. V was clipped by 5 bases and J by 4 bases; unmatched bases: 5. CDR1 SGHAT and CDR2 FQNNGV come from the germline V gene. This CDR3 region has 14 residues. The CDR3 sequence: CASSPGGAADTQYF. In nucleotides, the CDR3 is TGTGCCAGCAGCCCCGGGGGGGCGGCAGATACGCAGTATTTT.

There are a few counts of this clone. The J gene is TRBJ1-2, the V gene TRBV6-6, with 10 bases aligning to TRBD1. The CDR3 has 15 residues. V was pared by 0 bases and J by 4 bases, with 2 bases of the junction left unmatched. CDR1 and CDR2 from the germline V gene are MNHNY and SVGAGI (reference sequence). The DNA of the CDR3 is TGTGCCAGCAGTTACTCGGGACAGGGGCCCTATGGCTACACCTTC. It codes for CASSYSGQGPYGYTF.

V and J are TRBV7-9 and TRBJ1-1; D is ambiguous. Germline CDR1 SEHNR, CDR2 FQNEAQ (reference sequence). V was trimmed by 7 bases and J by 6 bases, leaving 18 bases between them. The CDR3 runs 14 residues. This CDR3 reads CASTSGWERAEAFF. The CDR3 nucleotides are TGTGCCAGCACCTCTGGGTGGGAGCGGGCTGAAGCTTTCTTT.

V usage is TRBV5-1 and J usage is TRBJ1-3; perhaps TRBD1 as D (6 bases). The length of the CDR3 is 17 residues. Trimming took 4 bases from V and 0 from J, leaving 17 bases between them. Germline assignment: CDR1 SGHRS and CDR2 YFSETQ. CDR3 in amino acids: CASSQGTPSSSGNTIYF. CDR3 in DNA: TGCGCCAGCAGCCAAGGGACACCGTCGAGCTCTGGAAACACCATATATTTT.

The chain is built from TRBV5-1 and TRBJ1-6, with D maybe TRBD1 (5 bases). The CDR3 extends over 15 amino acids. Germline V gives CDR1 SGHRS, CDR2 YFSETQ. The V end lost 6 bases, the J end lost 0 bases, and 10 bases lay between the germline ends. This chain's CDR3 is CASKRTSSYNSPLHF. In DNA, the CDR3 is TGCGCCAGCAAGAGGACAAGCTCCTATAATTCACCCCTCCACTTT.

The chain uses TRBV6-1 and TRBJ2-7; no clear D gene. The CDR3 consists of 12 residues. Trimming stripped 5 bases from V and 2 bases from J, with 7 bases between. Germline CDR1 reads MNHNS; CDR2 reads SASEGT. Written as DNA, the CDR3 is TGTGCCAGCAGTTATCCCCCCTACGAGCAGTACTTC. It is translated as CASSYPPYEQYF.

The chain employs TRBV7-6 and TRBJ2-7, with TRBD1 matching 8 bases. V was pared by 7 bases and J by 0 bases, with 2 bases of the junction left unmatched. Germline V gene sequence: CDR1 SGHVS, CDR2 FNYEAQ. This CDR3 comprises 13 residues. The CDR3 loop reads CASTTGASYEQYF. The CDR3 DNA follows: TGTGCCAGCACGACAGGGGCCTCCTACGAGCAGTACTTC.

This clone came up once. The V gene is TRBV5-1, the J gene TRBJ2-3; 7 nucleotides match TRBD1. Per the germline V gene, CDR1 is SGHRS and CDR2 is YFSETQ. The CDR3 consists of 14 residues. J lost 4 bases, V lost 4 bases, and 6 bases had no gene match. CDR3 DNA: TGCGCCAGCAGCGTGGACAGGCTTGCAGATACGCAGTATTTT. Residues: CASSVDRLADTQYF.

In its sample, this clone was seen a few times. The chain is built from TRBV9 and TRBJ1-1, with TRBD1 identical over 11 bases. CDR1 is SGDLS and CDR2 is YYNGEE in the germline V gene. V dropped 4 bases and J dropped 3; count of bases not matched to a gene: 8. The CDR3 has 16 residues. CDR3 nucleotide sequence: TGTGCCAGCAGCCCGGGCGGGGACAGGGGGTACACTGAAGCTTTCTTT. Its translation: CASSPGGDRGYTEAFF.

In this sample, this clone turned up a few times. This rearrangement joins TRBV19 to TRBJ1-1, with a weak D call TRBD1 (5 bases). The CDR3 spans 15 residues. Trimming cost V 6 bases and J 6 bases, with 20 bases left between them. Germline V gene data show CDR1 as LNHDA and CDR2 as SQIVND (reference sequence). The CDR3 nucleotides are TGTGCCAGTAGGGTCGGGGGGGTGACAACAGCTGAAGCTTTCTTT. As protein: CASRVGGVTTAEAFF.

V usage is TRBV4-1 and J usage is TRBJ1-3; D may be TRBD1 (5 bases). The ends were cut back, 0 bases at V and 3 bases at J, with 9 bases in the middle. The germline V gene has CDR1 MGHRA and CDR2 YSYEKL. The CDR3 is 15 amino acids. In nucleotides, the CDR3 is TGCGCCAGCAGCCAAGAAGTGACAGTTGGAAACACCATATATTTT. Protein product: CASSQEVTVGNTIYF.